These T cell receptor beta chains were read from a single sample in a study of shared clonotypes between healthy human individuals. Generated by immunoSEQ multiplex PCR, the TCRdb table keeps only in-frame clones and is missing some. The data hold about 1.5 million clones, with approximately 98% observed a single time. Sequenced sample: naive CD4+ T cells sorted from blood. These receptors came from a man aged 25-40 years in good health. Each CDR3 is given with its conserved first and last residue. The D gene is left open where the match is weak. A clone size is listed for some rows: how often the clone was seen (once, few, many), or a class if it is expanded.

TRBD2,TRBV9,.,TRBJ2-7,TGTGCCAGCAGCGTAGGTGGGGCGGGGGACTACGAGCAGTACTTC,CASSVGGAGDYEQYF
.,TRBV15,.,TRBJ1-5,TGTGCCACCAGCAGAGATCGAGGTCAGCCCCAGCATTTT,CATSRDRGQPQHF
TRBD1,TRBV10-3,.,TRBJ2-6,TGTGCCATCAGGGAGGGACAGGGTTTGTCTGGGGCCAACGTCCTGACTTTC,CAIREGQGLSGANVLTF
.,TRBV7-2,.,TRBJ1-3,TGTGCCAGCAACTTGGACAGTCAAGGGGACACCATATATTTT,CASNLDSQGDTIYF
.,TRBV18,.,TRBJ2-7,TGTGCCAGCTCACGAGACAGGAGCTCCTACGAGCAGTACTTC,CASSRDRSSYEQYF
TRBD1,TRBV5-1,.,TRBJ2-3,TGCGCCAGCAGCAGACAGGGGACCACAGATACGCAGTATTTT,CASSRQGTTDTQYF
TRBD2,TRBV4-1,.,TRBJ2-2,TGCGCGAGTGGGGGGCTAGCGGGAGGCCTCCGCAACACCGGGGAGCTGTTTTTT,CASGGLAGGLRNTGELFF
.,TRBV18,.,TRBJ2-1,TGTGCCAGCTCACCACGTGGAGGGGCGATTGGTGAGCAGTTCTTC,CASSPRGGAIGEQFF
.,TRBV28,.,TRBJ2-7,TGTGCCAGCAGTTTAGATCGTCAGTTCGTGTACGAGCAGTACTTC,CASSLDRQFVYEQYF
.,TRBV28,.,TRBJ2-5,TGTGCCAGCAGTTTGTGGCCGGAGCAAGAGACCCAGTACTTC,CASSLWPEQETQYF
.,TRBV5-5,.,TRBJ2-7,TGTGCCAGCAGCTTGGCGGAGGTATACTACGAGCAGTACTTC,CASSLAEVYYEQYF
TRBD1,TRBV27,.,TRBJ2-5,TGTGCCAGCAGCACTCGACAGGGGGTGGAGACCCAGTACTTC,CASSTRQGVETQYF
.,TRBV11-3,.,TRBJ2-1,TGTGCCAGCAGCCGCGGGACAGCCGTCCTCAATGAGCAGTTCTTC,CASSRGTAVLNEQFF
TRBD2,TRBV13,once,TRBJ2-1,TGTGCCAGCAGCTTCTTAGCGGGAGTGGGGTACAATGAGCAGTTCTTC,CASSFLAGVGYNEQFF
.,TRBV6-1,.,TRBJ2-5,TGTGCCAGCAGTGAAGCTTGGAGAGTCTCGGAGACCCAGTACTTC,CASSEAWRVSETQYF
TRBD1,TRBV29-1,.,TRBJ1-3,TGCAGCGTCCTCCGGGACAGCTCTGGAAACACCATATATTTT,CSVLRDSSGNTIYF
.,TRBV5-1,.,TRBJ2-3,TGCGCCAGCCAAGGGGGGACTAACCCTAGCACAGATACGCAGTATTTT,CASQGGTNPSTDTQYF
TRBD2,TRBV11-2,.,TRBJ2-1,TGTGCCAGCAGCTCTACTAGCGGGAGGGCCAATGAGCAGTTCTTC,CASSSTSGRANEQFF
TRBD2,TRBV28,.,TRBJ2-7,TGTGCCAGCAGTAAGGGACTAGCGGGAGGGGCGAGGGGGCAGTACTTC,CASSKGLAGGARGQYF
.,TRBV28,once,TRBJ2-2,TGTGCCAGCAGTTTATATCGGGACACCGGGGAGCTGTTTTTT,CASSLYRDTGELFF
.,TRBV27,.,TRBJ2-3,TGTGCCAGCAGTTTTCGGGCCTTCACAGATACGCAGTATTTT,CASSFRAFTDTQYF
.,TRBV6-6,.,TRBJ1-5,TGTGCCAGCAGTTACGGGCAGGGTAATCAGCCCCAGCATTTT,CASSYGQGNQPQHF
TRBD2,TRBV27,.,TRBJ2-7,TGTGCCAGCGCTTTCTGGGGAGGGAAGGACGAGCAGTACTTC,CASAFWGGKDEQYF
.,TRBV28,.,TRBJ1-2,TGTGCCAGCAATTGGCAGTCTCGCTATGGCTACACCTTC,CASNWQSRYGYTF
.,TRBV5-4,.,TRBJ1-4,TGTGCCAGCAGCTTGCCGGATAATGAAAAACTGTTTTTT,CASSLPDNEKLFF
TRBD1,TRBV6-6,.,TRBJ2-7,TGTGCCAGCATCGAAGGGGCAGGGGGTTCCTACGAGCAGTACTTC,CASIEGAGGSYEQYF
TRBD2,TRBV5-1,.,TRBJ2-3,TGCGCCAGCAGCAGATGGACTAGCGGGGGAGGGTCAGATACGCAGTATTTT,CASSRWTSGGGSDTQYF
TRBD1,TRBV19,once,TRBJ2-4,TGTGCCAGTAGTATATCTCCGAGGGGACAGCAAGGACACATTCAGTACTTC,CASSISPRGQQGHIQYF
TRBD2,TRBV6-5,.,TRBJ2-7,TGTGCCAGCAGGATCTCGGGACTAGCGCTTGAGCAGTACTTC,CASRISGLALEQYF
.,TRBV11-2,.,TRBJ1-1,TGTGCCAGCAGCTTAGACCCCTCGGCGGCCACTGAAGCTTTCTTT,CASSLDPSAATEAFF
.,TRBV28,once,TRBJ2-7,TGTGCCAGCAGGACGGGCGAAGGTTACGAGCAGTACTTC,CASRTGEGYEQYF
TRBD2,TRBV18,.,TRBJ2-7,TGTGCCAGCTCACCGCGGAGTAGCGGGAGAAGGTCCTACGAGCAGTACTTC,CASSPRSSGRRSYEQYF
TRBD2,TRBV10-1,.,TRBJ2-1,TGCGCCAGCAGTAGCGGGAGTCTCGATGAGCAGTTCTTC,CASSSGSLDEQFF
TRBD1,TRBV11-2,.,TRBJ1-5,TGTGCCAGCAGCTCCTACAGGGGTCAGCCCCAGCATTTT,CASSSYRGQPQHF
.,TRBV29-1,.,TRBJ2-7,TGCAGCGCGGGGGAATACGAGCAGTACTTC,CSAGEYEQYF
.,TRBV7-9,.,TRBJ1-5,TGTGCCAGCAGCTTAGCTTTCGGGGCTCGCAATCAGCCCCAGCATTTT,CASSLAFGARNQPQHF
TRBD1,TRBV2,.,TRBJ2-3,TGTGCCAGCAGTGCGGACAGGGTGAGCACAGATACGCAGTATTTT,CASSADRVSTDTQYF
.,TRBV10-3,.,TRBJ1-2,TGTGCCATCTCTGCCCCCCTGGGACTCTCGACGGACTATGGCTACACCTTC,CAISAPLGLSTDYGYTF
.,TRBV29-1,.,TRBJ2-3,TGCAGCGTTGCAGGCGGGAAAAGGGCAGATACGCAGTATTTT,CSVAGGKRADTQYF
TRBD2,TRBV7-9,.,TRBJ2-7,TGTGCCAGCAGGCCTATAGTCGAGACTAGCGGGACTGCCTACGAGCAGTACTTC,CASRPIVETSGTAYEQYF
.,TRBV28,.,TRBJ2-1,TGTGCCAGCAGCCCCATGGTAGAGCAGTTCTTC,CASSPMVEQFF
TRBD1,TRBV9,.,TRBJ2-3,TGTGCCAGCAGCGTAGCGACAGGGGCAGATACGCAGTATTTT,CASSVATGADTQYF
.,TRBV9,.,TRBJ2-7,TGTGCCAGCAGCTTGGACACCTTTTCCGAGCAGTACTTC,CASSLDTFSEQYF
TRBD2,TRBV7-9,.,TRBJ2-1,TGTGCCAGCAGCTTACCCGCGGGACGCGGGAGTTCCTACAATGAGCAGTTCTTC,CASSLPAGRGSSYNEQFF
.,TRBV5-4,.,TRBJ1-1,TGTGCCAGCACCTCCCCTACCGGGGACACTGAAGCTTTCTTT,CASTSPTGDTEAFF
TRBD1,TRBV19,.,TRBJ1-5,TGTGCCACGAGGGACAGAGTGGGGCAGCCCCAGCATTTT,CATRDRVGQPQHF
.,TRBV5-1,.,TRBJ1-3,TGCGCCAGCAGCCTCGGGACGGGGGCAGGAAACACCATATATTTT,CASSLGTGAGNTIYF
.,TRBV5-1,once,TRBJ2-3,TGCGCCAGCAGCTTGGCGATCGTAGTGACTTCTAGCACAGATACGCAGTATTTT,CASSLAIVVTSSTDTQYF
.,TRBV5-1,.,TRBJ2-3,TGCGCCAGCAGCAACTCCGGGACCCGCACAGATACGCAGTATTTT,CASSNSGTRTDTQYF
TRBD2,TRBV2,.,TRBJ2-7,TGTGCCAGCAAGGGACTAGCGGGAGGAAACGAGCAGTACTTC,CASKGLAGGNEQYF
TRBD2,TRBV7-6,.,TRBJ2-2,TGTGCCAGCAGTCGACTAGCGGGACGATCTAACACCGGGGAGCTGTTTTTT,CASSRLAGRSNTGELFF
TRBD1,TRBV19,.,TRBJ1-4,TGTGCCAGCACGGGACAGGGAAGAGAAAAACTGTTTTTT,CASTGQGREKLFF
.,TRBV30,.,TRBJ2-5,TGTGCCTGGCAAGTGCGCCGCCAAGAGACCCAGTACTTC,CAWQVRRQETQYF
.,TRBV5-1,.,TRBJ2-5,TGCGCCAGCAGCTTGGCCGTCCAGGGTCCTGCCCAGTACTTC,CASSLAVQGPAQYF